The clone carrying this T cell receptor (beta chain) was observed many times. The target antigen is unknown. RNA transcripts gave rise to amplified TCR beta CDR3 regions. During a first-round RT-PCR of the TCR CDR3, the HTBI primer set was used. Each CDR3 protein is one row after TCRdb ran MiXCR on the multiplex PCR reads. This sample has 550,000 to 800,000 distinct CDR3 sequences, with roughly a sixth found just once. The CDR3 extends over 15 amino acids. The V gene's germline CDR1 is SGHAT and CDR2 FQNNGV. V was pared by 5 bases and J by 9 bases, with 7 bases of the junction left unmatched. The data were taken from a study of T cells in Graves' hyperthyroidism and ophthalmopathy. Study results and limitations: Expanded thyroid clonotypes (above 0.001) were mostly also found in blood.

The authors deemed Graves' hyperthyroidism stable absent ophthalmopathy progression within 18 months. A patient was excluded if there was uncontrolled infection, other autoimmune disease, pregnancy or lactation. The gene calls are TRBV11-2 and TRBJ2-1; 13 nucleotides align to TRBD2. Sequenced: blood. This TCR was recovered from a man between 45 and 60 years old with Graves' hyperthyroidism. CDR3 residues: CASSTGTSGTGEQFF. CDR3 bases: TGTGCCAGCAGCACTGGGACTAGCGGGACGGGTGAGCAGTTCTTC.